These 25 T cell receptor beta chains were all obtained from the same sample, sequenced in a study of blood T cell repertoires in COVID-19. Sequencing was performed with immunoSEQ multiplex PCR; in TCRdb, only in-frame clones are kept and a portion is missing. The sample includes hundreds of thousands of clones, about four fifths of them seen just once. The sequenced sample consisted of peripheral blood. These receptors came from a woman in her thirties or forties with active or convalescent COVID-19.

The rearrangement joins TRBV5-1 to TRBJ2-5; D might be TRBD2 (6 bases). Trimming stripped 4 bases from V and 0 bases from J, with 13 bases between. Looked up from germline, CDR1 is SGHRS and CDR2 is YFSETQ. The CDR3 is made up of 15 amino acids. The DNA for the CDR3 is TGCGCCAGCAGCGTGGACGGGACTCACCAAGAGACCCAGTACTTC. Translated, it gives CASSVDGTHQETQYF.

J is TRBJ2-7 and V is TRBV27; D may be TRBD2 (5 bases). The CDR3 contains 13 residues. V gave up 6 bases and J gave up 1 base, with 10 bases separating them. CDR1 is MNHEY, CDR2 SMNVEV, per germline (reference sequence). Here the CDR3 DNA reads TGTGCCAGCAGCAGGAGAGGGTCCTACGAGCAGTACTTC. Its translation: CASSRRGSYEQYF.

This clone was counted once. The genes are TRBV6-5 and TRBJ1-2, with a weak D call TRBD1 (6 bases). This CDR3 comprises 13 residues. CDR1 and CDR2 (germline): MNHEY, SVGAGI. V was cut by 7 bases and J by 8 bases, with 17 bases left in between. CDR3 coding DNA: TGTGCCAGCAAAAGACCAGGGGACACAGGCTACACCTTC. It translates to CASKRPGDTGYTF.

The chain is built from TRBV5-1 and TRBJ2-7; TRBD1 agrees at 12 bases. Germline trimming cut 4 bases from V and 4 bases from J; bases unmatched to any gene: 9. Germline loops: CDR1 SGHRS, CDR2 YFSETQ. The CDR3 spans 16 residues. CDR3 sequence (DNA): TGCGCCAGCAGCCCTAGTCCGGGACAGGGGGCGTACGAGCAGTACTTC. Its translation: CASSPSPGQGAYEQYF.

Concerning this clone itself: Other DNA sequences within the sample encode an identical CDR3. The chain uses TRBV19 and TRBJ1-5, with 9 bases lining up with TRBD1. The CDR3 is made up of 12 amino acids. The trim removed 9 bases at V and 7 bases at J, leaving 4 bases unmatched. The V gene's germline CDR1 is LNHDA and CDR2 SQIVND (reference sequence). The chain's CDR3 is CASRTGEQPQHF. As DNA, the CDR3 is TGTGCCAGCAGGACAGGGGAACAGCCCCAGCATTTT.

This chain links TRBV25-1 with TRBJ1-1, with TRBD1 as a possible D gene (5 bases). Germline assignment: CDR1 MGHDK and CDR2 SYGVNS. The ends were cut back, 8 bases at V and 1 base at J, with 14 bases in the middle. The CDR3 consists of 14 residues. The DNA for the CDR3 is TGTGCCAGCCCCCAGGTAGGGGCGAACACTGAAGCTTTCTTT. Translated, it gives CASPQVGANTEAFF.

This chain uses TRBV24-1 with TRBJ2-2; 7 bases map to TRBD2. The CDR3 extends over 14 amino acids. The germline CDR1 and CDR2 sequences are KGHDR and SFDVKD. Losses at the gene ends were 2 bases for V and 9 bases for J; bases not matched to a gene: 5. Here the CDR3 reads CATSDSWGGRELFF. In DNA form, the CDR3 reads TGTGCCACCAGTGATTCCTGGGGAGGGAGGGAGCTGTTTTTT.

CDR3 nucleotides: TGCGCCAGCAGCCAAGCTCCCGCGGGGGCCGGGGAAGAGACCCAGTACTTC. Translation gives CASSQAPAGAGEETQYF. The rearrangement links TRBV4-1 to TRBJ2-5, with D possibly TRBD2 on 7 matching bases. V shed 1 base and J shed 3 bases, with 18 bases lying between them. The CDR3 sequence is 17 residues long. Germline V gene data show CDR1 as MGHRA and CDR2 as YSYEKL.

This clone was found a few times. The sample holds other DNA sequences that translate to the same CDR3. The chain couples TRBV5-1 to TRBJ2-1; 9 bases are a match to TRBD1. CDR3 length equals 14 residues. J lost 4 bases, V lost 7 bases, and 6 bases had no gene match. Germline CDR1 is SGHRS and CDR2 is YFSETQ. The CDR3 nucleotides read TGCGCCAGCCGACCGGGACAGGGATACAATGAGCAGTTCTTC. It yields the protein CASRPGQGYNEQFF.

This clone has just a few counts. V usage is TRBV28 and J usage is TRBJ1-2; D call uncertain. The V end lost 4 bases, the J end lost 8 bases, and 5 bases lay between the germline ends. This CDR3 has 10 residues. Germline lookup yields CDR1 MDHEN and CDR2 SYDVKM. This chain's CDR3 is CASSYRGYTF. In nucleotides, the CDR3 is TGTGCCAGCAGTTATCGGGGCTACACCTTC.

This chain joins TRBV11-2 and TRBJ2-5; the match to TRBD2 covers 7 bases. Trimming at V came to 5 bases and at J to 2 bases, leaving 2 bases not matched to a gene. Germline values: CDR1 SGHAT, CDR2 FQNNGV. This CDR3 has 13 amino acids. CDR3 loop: CASSPGGQETQYF. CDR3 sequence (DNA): TGTGCCAGCAGCCCCGGGGGGCAAGAGACCCAGTACTTC. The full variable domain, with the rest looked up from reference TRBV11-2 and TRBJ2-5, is EAGVAQSPRYKIIEKRQSVAFWCNPISGHATLYWYQQILGQGPKLLIQFQNNGVVDDSQLPKDRFSAERLKGVDSTLKIQPAKLEDSAVYLCASSPGGQETQYFGPGTRLLVL.

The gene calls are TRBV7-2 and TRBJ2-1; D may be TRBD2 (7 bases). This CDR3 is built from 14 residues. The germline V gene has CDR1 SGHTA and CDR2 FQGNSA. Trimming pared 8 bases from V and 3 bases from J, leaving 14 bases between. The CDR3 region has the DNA TGTGCCAGCGCCTTCGGGGGGCTCTACAATGAGCAGTTCTTC. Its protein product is CASAFGGLYNEQFF. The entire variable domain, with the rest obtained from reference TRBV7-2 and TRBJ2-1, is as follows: GAGVSQSPSNKVTEKGKDVELRCDPISGHTALYWYRQSLGQGLEFLIYFQGNSAPDKSGLPSDRFSAERTGGSVSTLTIQRTQQEDSAVYLCASAFGGLYNEQFFGPGTRLTVL.

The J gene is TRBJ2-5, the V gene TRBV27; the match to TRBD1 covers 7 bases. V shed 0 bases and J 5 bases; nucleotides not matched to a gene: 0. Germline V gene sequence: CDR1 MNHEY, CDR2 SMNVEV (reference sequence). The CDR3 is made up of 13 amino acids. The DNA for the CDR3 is TGTGCCAGCAGTTTATCAGGGGGCGAGACCCAGTACTTC. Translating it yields CASSLSGGETQYF.

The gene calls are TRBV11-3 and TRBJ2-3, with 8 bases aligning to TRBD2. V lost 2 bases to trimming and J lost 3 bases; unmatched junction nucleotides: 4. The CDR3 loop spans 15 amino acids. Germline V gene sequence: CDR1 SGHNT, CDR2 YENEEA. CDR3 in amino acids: CASSLRGGRTDTQYF. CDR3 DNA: TGTGCCAGCAGCTTACGGGGGGGGCGGACAGATACGCAGTATTTT.

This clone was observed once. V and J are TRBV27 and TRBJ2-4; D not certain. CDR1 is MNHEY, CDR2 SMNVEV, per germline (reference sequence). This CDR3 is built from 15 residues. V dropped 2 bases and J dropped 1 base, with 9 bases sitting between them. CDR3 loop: CASSLNAQAKNIQYF. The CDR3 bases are TGTGCCAGCAGTTTAAACGCCCAGGCCAAAAACATTCAGTACTTC.

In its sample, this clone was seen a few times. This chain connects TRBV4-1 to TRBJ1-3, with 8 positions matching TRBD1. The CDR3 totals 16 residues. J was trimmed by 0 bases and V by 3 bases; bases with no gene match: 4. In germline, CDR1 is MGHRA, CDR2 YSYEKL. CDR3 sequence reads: CASSQADRGSGNTIYF. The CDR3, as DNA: TGCGCCAGCAGCCAGGCTGACAGGGGCTCTGGAAACACCATATATTTT.

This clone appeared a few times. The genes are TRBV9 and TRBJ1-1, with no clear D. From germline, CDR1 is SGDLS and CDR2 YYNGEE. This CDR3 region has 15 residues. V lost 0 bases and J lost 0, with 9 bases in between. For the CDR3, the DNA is TGTGCCAGCAGCGTAGGTTTCCGGGTGAACACTGAAGCTTTCTTT. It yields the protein CASSVGFRVNTEAFF.

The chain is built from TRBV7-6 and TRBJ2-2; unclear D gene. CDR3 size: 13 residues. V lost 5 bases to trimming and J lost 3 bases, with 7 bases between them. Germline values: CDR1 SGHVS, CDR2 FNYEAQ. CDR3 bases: TGTGCCAGCAGCCGAAGAGACACCGGGGAGCTGTTTTTT. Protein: CASSRRDTGELFF.

CDR3 sequence: CASSQGYSTDTQYF. Written as DNA, the CDR3 is TGTGCCAGCAGTCAGGGGTATAGCACAGATACGCAGTATTTT. The V call is TRBV2, the J call TRBJ2-3; D possibly corresponds to TRBD1 (6 bases). V gave up 5 bases and J gave up 0 bases, with 9 bases separating them. This CDR3 is built from 14 residues. CDR1 and CDR2 (germline): SNHLY, FYNNEI.

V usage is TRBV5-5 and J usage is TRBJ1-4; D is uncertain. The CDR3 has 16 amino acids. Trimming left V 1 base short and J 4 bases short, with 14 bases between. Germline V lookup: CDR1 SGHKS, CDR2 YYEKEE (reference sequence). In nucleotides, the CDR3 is TGTGCCAGCAGCTTGATTGTACAGCCCCTTAATGAAAAACTGTTTTTT. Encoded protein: CASSLIVQPLNEKLFF. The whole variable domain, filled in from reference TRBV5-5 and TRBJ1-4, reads DAGVTQSPTHLIKTRGQQVTLRCSPISGHKSVSWYQQVLGQGPQFIFQYYEKEERGRGNFPDRFSARQFPNYSSELNVNALLLGDSALYLCASSLIVQPLNEKLFFGSGTQLSVL.

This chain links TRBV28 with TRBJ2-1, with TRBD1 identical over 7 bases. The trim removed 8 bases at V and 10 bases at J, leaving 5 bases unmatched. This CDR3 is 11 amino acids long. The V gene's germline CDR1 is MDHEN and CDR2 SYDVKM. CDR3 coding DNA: TGTGCCAGCGGGGGACAGCACGAGCAGTTCTTC. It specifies CASGGQHEQFF.

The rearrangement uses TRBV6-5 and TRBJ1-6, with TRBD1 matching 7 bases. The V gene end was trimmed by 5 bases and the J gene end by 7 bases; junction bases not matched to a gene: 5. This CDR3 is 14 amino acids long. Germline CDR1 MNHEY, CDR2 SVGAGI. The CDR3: CASSREQGNSPLHF. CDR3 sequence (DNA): TGTGCCAGCAGTCGGGAACAGGGGAATTCACCCCTCCACTTT.

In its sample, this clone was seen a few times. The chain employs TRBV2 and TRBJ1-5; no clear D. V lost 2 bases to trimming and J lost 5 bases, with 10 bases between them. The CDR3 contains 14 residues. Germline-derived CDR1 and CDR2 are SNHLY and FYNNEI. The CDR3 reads CASSESRTHQPQHF. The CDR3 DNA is TGTGCCAGCAGTGAAAGCCGAACCCATCAGCCCCAGCATTTT.

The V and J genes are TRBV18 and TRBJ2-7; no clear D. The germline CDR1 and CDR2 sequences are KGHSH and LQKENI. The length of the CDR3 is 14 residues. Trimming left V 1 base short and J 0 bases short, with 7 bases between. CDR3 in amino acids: CASSPLISSYEQYF. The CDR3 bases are TGTGCCAGCTCACCACTCATCAGCTCCTACGAGCAGTACTTC.

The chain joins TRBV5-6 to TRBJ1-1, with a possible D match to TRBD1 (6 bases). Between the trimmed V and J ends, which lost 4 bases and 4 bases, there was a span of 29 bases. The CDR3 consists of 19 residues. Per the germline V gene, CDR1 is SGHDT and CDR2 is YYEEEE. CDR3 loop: CASSLSPPGQSLSRTEAFF. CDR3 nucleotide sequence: TGTGCCAGCAGCCTCTCGCCCCCGGGACAAAGTCTTTCACGCACTGAAGCTTTCTTT.